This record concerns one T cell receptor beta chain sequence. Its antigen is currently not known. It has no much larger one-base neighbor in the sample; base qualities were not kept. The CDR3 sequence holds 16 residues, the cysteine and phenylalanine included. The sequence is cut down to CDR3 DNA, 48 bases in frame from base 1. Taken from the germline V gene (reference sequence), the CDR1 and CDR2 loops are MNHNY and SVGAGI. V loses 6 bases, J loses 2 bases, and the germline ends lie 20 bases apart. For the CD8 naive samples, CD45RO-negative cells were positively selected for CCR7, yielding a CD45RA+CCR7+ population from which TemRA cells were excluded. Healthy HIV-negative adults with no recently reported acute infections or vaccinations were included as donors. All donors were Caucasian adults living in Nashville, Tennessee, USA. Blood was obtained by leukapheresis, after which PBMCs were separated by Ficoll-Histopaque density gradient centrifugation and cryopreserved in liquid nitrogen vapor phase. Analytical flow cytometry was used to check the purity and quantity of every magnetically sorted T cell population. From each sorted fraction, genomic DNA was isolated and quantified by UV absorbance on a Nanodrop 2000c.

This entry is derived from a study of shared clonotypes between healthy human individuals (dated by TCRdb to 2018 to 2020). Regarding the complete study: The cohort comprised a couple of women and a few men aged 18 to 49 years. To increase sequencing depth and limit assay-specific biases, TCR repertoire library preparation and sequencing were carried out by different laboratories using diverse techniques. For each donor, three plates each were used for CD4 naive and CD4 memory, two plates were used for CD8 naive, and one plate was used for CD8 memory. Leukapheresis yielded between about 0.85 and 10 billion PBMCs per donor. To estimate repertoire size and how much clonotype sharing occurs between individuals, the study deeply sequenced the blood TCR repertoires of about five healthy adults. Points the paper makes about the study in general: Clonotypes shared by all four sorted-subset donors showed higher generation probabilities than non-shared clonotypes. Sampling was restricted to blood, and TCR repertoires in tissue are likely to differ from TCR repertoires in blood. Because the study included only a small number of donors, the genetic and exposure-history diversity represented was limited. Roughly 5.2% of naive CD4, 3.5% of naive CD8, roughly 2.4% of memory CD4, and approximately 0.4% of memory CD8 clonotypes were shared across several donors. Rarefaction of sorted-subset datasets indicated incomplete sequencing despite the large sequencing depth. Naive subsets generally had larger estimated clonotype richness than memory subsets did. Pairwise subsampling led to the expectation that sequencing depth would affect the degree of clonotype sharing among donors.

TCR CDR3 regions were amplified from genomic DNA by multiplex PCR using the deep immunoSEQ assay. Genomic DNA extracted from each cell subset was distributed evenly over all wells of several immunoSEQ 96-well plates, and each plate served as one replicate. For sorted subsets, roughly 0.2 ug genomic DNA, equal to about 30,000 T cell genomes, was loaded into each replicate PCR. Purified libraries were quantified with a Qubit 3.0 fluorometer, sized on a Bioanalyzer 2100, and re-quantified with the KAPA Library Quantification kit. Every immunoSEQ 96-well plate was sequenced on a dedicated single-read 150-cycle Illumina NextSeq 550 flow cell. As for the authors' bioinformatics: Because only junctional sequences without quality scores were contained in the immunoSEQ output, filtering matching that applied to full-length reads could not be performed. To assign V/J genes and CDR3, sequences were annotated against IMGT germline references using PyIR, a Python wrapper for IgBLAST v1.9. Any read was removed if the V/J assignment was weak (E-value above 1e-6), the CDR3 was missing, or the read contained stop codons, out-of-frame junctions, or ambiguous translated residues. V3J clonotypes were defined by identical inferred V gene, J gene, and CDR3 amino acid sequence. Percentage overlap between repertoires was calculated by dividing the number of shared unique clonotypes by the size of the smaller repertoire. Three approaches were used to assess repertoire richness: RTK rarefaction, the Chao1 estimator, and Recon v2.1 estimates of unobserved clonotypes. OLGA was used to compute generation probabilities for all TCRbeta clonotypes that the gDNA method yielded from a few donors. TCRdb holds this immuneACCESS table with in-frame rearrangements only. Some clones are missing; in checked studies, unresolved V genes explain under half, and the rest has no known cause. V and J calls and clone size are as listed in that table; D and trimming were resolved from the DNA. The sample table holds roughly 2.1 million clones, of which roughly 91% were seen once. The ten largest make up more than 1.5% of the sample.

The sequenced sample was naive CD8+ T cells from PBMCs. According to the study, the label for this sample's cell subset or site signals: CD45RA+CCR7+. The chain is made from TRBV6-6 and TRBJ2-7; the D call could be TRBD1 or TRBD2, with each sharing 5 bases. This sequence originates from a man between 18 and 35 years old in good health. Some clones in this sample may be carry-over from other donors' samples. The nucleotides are TGTGCCAGCAGGGCAGGGACGGCTAGCCTAGCCTACGAGCAGTACTTC. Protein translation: CASRAGTASLAYEQYF.